The 15 T cell receptor beta chains below were found in one sample sequenced in a study of response to subunit inactivated influenza vaccine. TCRdb reprocessed the RT-PCR reads via MiXCR and lists one record per CDR3 protein. Among 300,000 to 350,000 distinct CDR3 sequences listed, 21% were seen once. Sample: PBMCs from blood, taken roughly 20 months after vaccination. All receptors derive from a man between 50 and 75 years old who received an inactivated influenza vaccine.

V and J are TRBV11-3 and TRBJ2-1; D possibly matches TRBD1 or TRBD2 (6 bases each). The V end was cut by 0 bases, the J end by 5 bases, with 17 bases between. The germline V gene has CDR1 SGHNT and CDR2 YENEEA. The CDR3 spans 17 residues. Here the CDR3 DNA reads TGTGCCAGCAGCTTAGATTTTGCGCGGAGGGGGGACAATGAGCAGTTCTTC. Translating it yields CASSLDFARRGDNEQFF.

This clonotype was recorded at least ten times. The CDR3 region has the DNA TGTGCCAGCAGCCCCCCGGGACAGGGTACCTATGGCTACACCTTC. Its protein is CASSPPGQGTYGYTF. The gene calls are TRBV5-6 and TRBJ1-2; TRBD1 matches 9 bases. Germline V gives CDR1 SGHDT, CDR2 YYEEEE. V shed 4 bases, J shed 4 bases, and the junction held 8 bases outside the gene matches. This CDR3 contains 15 residues.

This clonotype came up many times. The chain is built from TRBV20-1 and TRBJ1-5, with D unclear. Per germline, CDR1 DFQATT and CDR2 SNEGSKA (reference sequence). This CDR3 is built from 12 residues. Trimming cost V 3 bases and J 6 bases, with 9 bases left between them. The CDR3: CSARRPSQPQHF. The CDR3 DNA follows: TGCAGTGCTAGGCGGCCCTCTCAGCCCCAGCATTTT.

The V gene is TRBV5-1, the J gene TRBJ2-3; no clear D. There are 14 residues in the CDR3. Germline V gene lookup returns CDR1 SGHRS and CDR2 YFSETQ. Trimming removed 7 bases from V and 3 bases from J, with 15 bases in between. The CDR3 here is CASSGGSATDTQYF. CDR3 DNA sequence: TGCGCCAGCTCCGGCGGCTCGGCTACAGATACGCAGTATTTT.

Many counts were recorded for this clonotype. This sequence joins TRBV9 and TRBJ1-1, with a possible D match to TRBD1 (5 bases). This CDR3 is built from 13 residues. Germline CDR1 is SGDLS and CDR2 is YYNGEE. The V end was cut by 0 bases, the J end by 6 bases, with 9 bases between. CDR3 region: CASSVGWGAEAFF. CDR3 nucleotide sequence: TGTGCCAGCAGCGTAGGATGGGGGGCTGAAGCTTTCTTT.

The gene calls are TRBV3-1 and TRBJ2-3; TRBD2 agrees at 8 bases. Germline values: CDR1 LGHDT, CDR2 YNNKEL (reference sequence). V dropped 0 bases and J dropped 2; count of bases not matched to a gene: 7. The CDR3 spans 17 residues. The CDR3, as DNA: TGTGCCAGCAGCCAAGATTTAACTAGCGGAATCACAGATACGCAGTATTTT. It translates to CASSQDLTSGITDTQYF.

This chain connects TRBV2 to TRBJ2-2, with TRBD1 identical over 7 bases. CDR1 SNHLY and CDR2 FYNNEI come from the germline V gene. With 6 bases clipped from V and 2 bases from J, the junction kept 6 bases outside the gene matches. CDR3 size: 15 residues. The CDR3 DNA reads as TGTGCCAGCAGGCCGGGACAGACAAACACCGGGGAGCTGTTTTTT. Residues: CASRPGQTNTGELFF.

This chain connects TRBV20-1 to TRBJ2-1; D might be TRBD1 (5 bases). Germline CDR1 and CDR2: DFQATT and SNEGSKA (reference sequence). Trimming removed 5 bases from V and 8 bases from J, with 19 bases in between. The CDR3 spans 14 residues. CDR3 region: CSAPGRTNTDEQFF. Here the CDR3 DNA reads TGCAGTGCTCCAGGGCGGACAAACACGGATGAGCAGTTCTTC.

The chain has TRBV5-6 and TRBJ2-7; unclear D gene. This CDR3 contains 13 residues. Germline CDR1 is SGHDT and CDR2 is YYEEEE. With 0 bases removed from V and 2 bases from J, the gap between germline ends came to 6 bases. The CDR3 DNA follows: TGTGCCAGCAGCTTGGCCGTGGCCTACGAGCAGTACTTC. This translates into CASSLAVAYEQYF.

The CDR3 here is CSAMNYGYTF. DNA for the CDR3: TGCAGTGCTATGAACTATGGCTACACCTTC. This sequence joins TRBV20-1 and TRBJ1-2, with D unclear. From germline, CDR1 is DFQATT and CDR2 SNEGSKA (reference sequence). The CDR3 runs 10 residues. The V end was cut by 4 bases, the J end by 2 bases, with 2 bases between.

This clonotype has only a few counts. The chain recombines TRBV18 with TRBJ1-5; weak D call: TRBD1 (6 bases). Per the germline V gene, CDR1 is KGHSH and CDR2 is LQKENI. CDR3 size: 17 residues. Trimming pared 0 bases from V and 4 bases from J, leaving 16 bases between. CDR3 DNA: TGTGCCAGCTCACCACCGATGGGGGCGGGCGGGAATCAGCCCCAGCATTTT. Encoded protein: CASSPPMGAGGNQPQHF.

This clonotype was observed a handful of times. This chain uses TRBV6-2 or TRBV6-3 with TRBJ1-2; D is ambiguous. Germline V gives CDR1 MNHEY, CDR2 SVGEGT. CDR3 length equals 11 residues. V lost 5 bases to trimming and J lost 5 bases, with 6 bases between them. The CDR3 DNA reads TGTGCCAGCAGTACCTATTATGGCTACACCTTC. This translates into CASSTYYGYTF.

This clonotype turned up a few times. The chain uses TRBV12-3 or TRBV12-4 and TRBJ1-2, with a possible D match to TRBD1 (6 bases). V lost 3 bases, J lost 9 bases, and 14 bases lay in between. The CDR3 runs to 13 residues. CDR3 in amino acids: CASSFGTLGSYTF. CDR3 in DNA: TGTGCCAGCAGTTTTGGGACACTAGGTAGCTACACCTTC.

V gene TRBV12-3 or TRBV12-4 combines with J gene TRBJ1-2; D perhaps matches TRBD1 (6 bases). This CDR3 has 18 residues. V was shortened by 3 bases and J by 5 bases, with 25 bases between the two germline ends. CDR3 protein: CASSFSFEGHTRHYGYTF. CDR3 nucleotides: TGTGCCAGCAGTTTTTCATTTGAGGGACATACGCGGCATTATGGCTACACCTTC.

The chain has TRBV19 and TRBJ1-5; no reliable D call. Germline V gives CDR1 LNHDA, CDR2 SQIVND (reference sequence). The CDR3 has 17 residues. Trimming left V 6 bases short and J 0 bases short, with 18 bases between. In DNA form, the CDR3 reads TGTGCCAGTAGGGCGCTGGATCGGTTTGATAGCAATCAGCCCCAGCATTTT. Its translation is CASRALDRFDSNQPQHF.